The 11 T cell receptor beta chains given below trace back to one sample, sequenced in a study of T-cell memory formation after mild COVID-19. TCRdb reprocessed the 5' RACE reads via MiXCR and lists one record per CDR3 protein. This table has over 5,500 distinct CDR3 sequences, 58% appearing once. The specimen sequenced was PBMCs or a T cell subset sorted from them (not recorded which). All receptors derive from an adult who had mild COVID-19 (a few samples of this study predate the infection). Cell type and time point are not known.

The CDR3 loop is CATQRLPRYNEQFF. DNA for the CDR3: TGTGCCACACAGCGGCTACCTCGGTACAATGAGCAGTTCTTC. This chain joins TRBV25-1 and TRBJ2-1; TRBD2 might be the D (5 bases). The V end was cut by 10 bases, the J end by 4 bases, with 17 bases between. CDR1 MGHDK and CDR2 SYGVNS come from the germline V gene. CDR3 length: 14 amino acids.

The chain has TRBV6-2 or TRBV6-3 and TRBJ1-1; TRBD1 matches 7 bases. From germline, CDR1 is MNHEY and CDR2 SVGEGT. The trim removed 6 bases at V and 5 bases at J, leaving 6 bases unmatched. This CDR3 contains 13 residues. Here the CDR3 reads CASSADRATEAFF. DNA of the CDR3: TGTGCCAGCAGCGCAGACAGGGCGACTGAAGCTTTCTTT.

Ten or more counts support this clonotype. The chain carries TRBV4-1 and TRBJ2-1; maybe TRBD1 (5 bases). This CDR3 has 16 amino acids. Germline V gene lookup returns CDR1 MGHRA and CDR2 YSYEKL. The V gene lost 2 bases and the J gene lost 1 base, with 12 bases spanning the gap. The CDR3 protein is CASSQPARASYNEQFF. The CDR3 DNA is TGCGCCAGCAGCCAACCGGCCAGGGCGTCCTACAATGAGCAGTTCTTC.

This clonotype is labeled medium-sized. V and J are TRBV7-3 and TRBJ2-2; D unclear. From germline, CDR1 is SGHTA and CDR2 FQGTGA. This CDR3 has 14 amino acids. V lost 2 bases and J 1 base, leaving 5 bases between the germline ends. In DNA, the CDR3 is TGTGCCAGCAGCTTACTTGGGAACACCGGGGAGCTGTTTTTT. Translating it yields CASSLLGNTGELFF.

The rearrangement joins TRBV6-5 to TRBJ2-6; D gene unclear. Between the trimmed V and J ends, which lost 6 bases and 0 bases, there was a span of 15 bases. CDR3 length: 17 residues. CDR1 MNHEY and CDR2 SVGAGI come from the germline V gene. Here the CDR3 reads CASRWAFIPSGANVLTF. The CDR3 coding sequence is TGTGCCAGCAGGTGGGCGTTTATTCCCTCTGGGGCCAACGTCCTGACTTTC.

This clonotype came up many times. J is TRBJ1-5 and V is TRBV5-6; no clear D gene. Germline V gene lookup returns CDR1 SGHDT and CDR2 YYEEEE. The CDR3 spans 13 residues. The V end was cut by 2 bases, the J end by 6 bases, with 9 bases between. CDR3 sequence reads: CASSFGVGQPQHF. CDR3 DNA sequence: TGTGCCAGCAGCTTTGGGGTAGGTCAGCCCCAGCATTTT.

By frequency in the sample, this clonotype is medium-sized (0.01 to 0.1%). The J gene is TRBJ2-2, the V gene TRBV12-3 or TRBV12-4; D is perhaps TRBD1 or TRBD2 (5 bases each). The CDR3 is 16 residues long. Trimming removed 7 bases at V and 1 base at J, with 16 bases between. The CDR3 nucleotides are TGTGCCAGCATCCCGCCGGGGACGGTGAACACCGGGGAGCTGTTTTTT. Protein: CASIPPGTVNTGELFF.

The chain combines TRBV7-9 with TRBJ2-5; tentatively, D is TRBD2 (5 bases). The germline V gene has CDR1 SEHNR and CDR2 FQNEAQ (reference sequence). The length of the CDR3 is 14 residues. V was shortened by 7 bases and J by 4 bases, with 16 bases between the two germline ends. The CDR3 sequence is CASNRVRSGETQYF. The CDR3 bases are TGTGCCAGCAACCGGGTGAGAAGCGGAGAGACCCAGTACTTC.

The rearrangement joins TRBV20-1 to TRBJ2-1; 7 positions match TRBD2. The CDR3 length is 14 residues. Looked up from germline, CDR1 is DFQATT and CDR2 is SNEGSKA (reference sequence). Trimming at V came to 6 bases and at J to 3 bases, leaving 8 bases not matched to a gene. CDR3 coding DNA: TGCAGTGCGACCAGCGGGGCGGGCTACAATGAGCAGTTCTTC. Translated: CSATSGAGYNEQFF.

This chain joins TRBV7-3 and TRBJ1-6; 9 nucleotides line up with TRBD1. CDR1 is SGHTA and CDR2 is FQGTGA in the germline V gene. This CDR3 has 15 residues. V was pared by 5 bases and J by 9 bases, with 8 bases of the junction left unmatched. The CDR3 loop reads CASSLGQGMSSPLHF. As DNA, the CDR3 is TGTGCCAGCAGCCTCGGACAGGGGATGAGTTCACCCCTCCACTTT.

Relative to its sample, this clonotype is medium-sized (0.01 to 0.1%). The V call is TRBV7-3, the J call TRBJ1-1; D is unclear. Germline lookup yields CDR1 SGHTA and CDR2 FQGTGA. V lost 5 bases, J lost 7 bases, and 11 bases lay in between. The CDR3 totals 12 residues. The CDR3 spells CASSPGWGEAFF. The CDR3 bases are TGTGCCAGCAGCCCCGGGTGGGGTGAAGCTTTCTTT.